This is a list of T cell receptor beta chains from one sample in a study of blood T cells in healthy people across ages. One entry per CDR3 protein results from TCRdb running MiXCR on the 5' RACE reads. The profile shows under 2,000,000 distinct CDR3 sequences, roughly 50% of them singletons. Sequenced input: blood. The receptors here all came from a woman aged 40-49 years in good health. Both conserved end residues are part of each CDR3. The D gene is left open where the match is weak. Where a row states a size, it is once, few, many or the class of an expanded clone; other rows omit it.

CDR3 protein: CACSRGGTKNIQYF
CDR3 DNA: TGTGCCTGCAGCAGGGGGGGGACCAAAAACATTCAGTACTTC
clone size: NA
V gene: TRBV5-6
D gene: NA
J gene: TRBJ2-4

CDR3 protein: CASGQGSGTDTQYF
CDR3 DNA: TGTGCCAGCGGCCAGGGGTCTGGCACAGATACGCAGTATTTT
clone size: NA
V gene: TRBV5-6
D gene: NA
J gene: TRBJ2-3

CDR3 protein: CASSPQGIYNEQFF
CDR3 DNA: TGTGCCAGCAGTCCACAGGGGATCTACAATGAGCAGTTCTTC
clone size: few
V gene: TRBV6-2/TRBV6-3
D gene: TRBD1
J gene: TRBJ2-1

CDR3 protein: CASSQDAGGPGRTDTQYF
CDR3 DNA: TGCGCCAGCAGCCAAGATGCGGGGGGGCCAGGGCGCACAGATACGCAGTATTTT
clone size: NA
V gene: TRBV4-1
D gene: TRBD2
J gene: TRBJ2-3

CDR3 protein: CASSLDTLEWDHLGGIQYF
CDR3 DNA: TGTGCCAGCAGCTTAGATACCCTCGAATGGGACCATCTAGGCGGCATTCAGTACTTC
clone size: few
V gene: TRBV11-2
D gene: NA
J gene: TRBJ2-4

CDR3 protein: CASSVEGGEWQETQYF
CDR3 DNA: TGTGCCAGCAGCGTAGAAGGCGGGGAATGGCAAGAGACCCAGTACTTC
clone size: NA
V gene: TRBV9
D gene: NA
J gene: TRBJ2-5

CDR3 protein: CASSLQETGPYEQYF
CDR3 DNA: TGTGCCAGCAGCTTACAGGAGACAGGGCCCTACGAGCAGTACTTC
clone size: NA
V gene: TRBV7-8
D gene: TRBD1
J gene: TRBJ2-7

CDR3 protein: CSARMAGTIYNEQFF
CDR3 DNA: TGCAGTGCGCGAATGGCGGGGACGATCTACAATGAGCAGTTCTTC
clone size: NA
V gene: TRBV20-1
D gene: NA
J gene: TRBJ2-1

CDR3 protein: CSAEGIGVPDTQYF
CDR3 DNA: TGCAGTGCCGAGGGGATCGGTGTTCCAGATACGCAGTATTTT
clone size: NA
V gene: TRBV20-1
D gene: NA
J gene: TRBJ2-3

CDR3 protein: CASSQPGRGLDTQYF
CDR3 DNA: TGTGCCAGCAGCCAGCCGGGACGGGGGTTAGATACGCAGTATTTT
clone size: NA
V gene: TRBV4-2
D gene: NA
J gene: TRBJ2-3

CDR3 protein: CASSFQGKHNEQFF
CDR3 DNA: TGTGCCAGCAGTTTCCAGGGTAAACACAATGAGCAGTTCTTC
clone size: once
V gene: TRBV27
D gene: NA
J gene: TRBJ2-1

CDR3 protein: CASSAFWTGAWEQYF
CDR3 DNA: TGTGCCAGCAGCGCCTTTTGGACAGGGGCATGGGAGCAGTACTTC
clone size: NA
V gene: TRBV6-2/TRBV6-3
D gene: TRBD1
J gene: TRBJ2-5

CDR3 protein: CASGGLAQETQYF
CDR3 DNA: TGTGCCAGCGGGGGACTAGCACAAGAGACCCAGTACTTC
clone size: few
V gene: TRBV2
D gene: TRBD2
J gene: TRBJ2-5

CDR3 protein: CSARPKSGYGYTF
CDR3 DNA: TGCAGTGCTAGACCGAAGTCCGGCTATGGCTACACCTTC
clone size: few
V gene: TRBV20-1
D gene: NA
J gene: TRBJ1-2

CDR3 protein: CASSVITGGGQQFF
CDR3 DNA: TGTGCCAGCAGCGTAATAACAGGGGGCGGACAGCAGTTCTTC
clone size: NA
V gene: TRBV9
D gene: TRBD1
J gene: TRBJ2-1

CDR3 protein: CASSLYTGDLAKNIQYF
CDR3 DNA: TGTGCCAGCAGCTTATATACAGGGGATCTAGCCAAAAACATTCAGTACTTC
clone size: few
V gene: TRBV11-2
D gene: TRBD1
J gene: TRBJ2-4

CDR3 protein: CASSRTGVVSNEQFF
CDR3 DNA: TGTGCCAGCTCACGCACAGGTGTCGTAAGCAATGAGCAGTTCTTC
clone size: NA
V gene: TRBV18
D gene: NA
J gene: TRBJ2-1

CDR3 protein: CASSTSGTGFYNEQFF
CDR3 DNA: TGTGCCAGCAGTACCTCCGGGACAGGGTTTTACAATGAGCAGTTCTTC
clone size: NA
V gene: TRBV28
D gene: TRBD1
J gene: TRBJ2-1

CDR3 protein: CAIRSGGALLETQYF
CDR3 DNA: TGTGCCATCAGGAGCGGGGGGGCCTTGTTGGAGACCCAGTACTTC
clone size: NA
V gene: TRBV10-3
D gene: TRBD2
J gene: TRBJ2-5

CDR3 protein: CASSQVKAGLLHNEQFF
CDR3 DNA: TGCGCCAGCAGCCAAGTAAAAGCGGGACTTTTACACAATGAGCAGTTCTTC
clone size: few
V gene: TRBV4-1
D gene: TRBD2
J gene: TRBJ2-1

CDR3 protein: CASSQVGGLLCEQFF
CDR3 DNA: TGTGCCAGCAGCCAAGTCGGGGGACTCCTTTGTGAGCAGTTCTTC
clone size: NA
V gene: TRBV4-2
D gene: NA
J gene: TRBJ2-1

CDR3 protein: CASSPGRGSVYGYTF
CDR3 DNA: TGCGCCAGCAGCCCAGGTCGGGGCTCAGTCTATGGCTACACCTTC
clone size: few
V gene: TRBV4-1
D gene: NA
J gene: TRBJ1-2

CDR3 protein: CASGGYGYTF
CDR3 DNA: TGTGCCAGCGGGGGGTATGGCTACACCTTC
clone size: NA
V gene: TRBV28
D gene: NA
J gene: TRBJ1-2

CDR3 protein: CASSVAGTSGGTQETQYF
CDR3 DNA: TGTGCCAGCAGCGTAGCAGGGACTAGCGGGGGGACTCAAGAGACCCAGTACTTC
clone size: NA
V gene: TRBV9
D gene: TRBD2
J gene: TRBJ2-5

CDR3 protein: CASSPDSLQPQHF
CDR3 DNA: TGTGCCAGCAGTCCCGACAGTCTACAGCCCCAGCATTTT
clone size: few
V gene: TRBV6-2/TRBV6-3
D gene: NA
J gene: TRBJ1-5

CDR3 protein: CASSVENSGGYNEQFF
CDR3 DNA: TGTGCCAGCAGCGTAGAGAATAGCGGGGGTTACAATGAGCAGTTCTTC
clone size: NA
V gene: TRBV9
D gene: TRBD2
J gene: TRBJ2-1

CDR3 protein: CASSRQATEPYEQYF
CDR3 DNA: TGTGCCAGCAGCCGACAGGCGACAGAGCCCTACGAGCAGTACTTC
clone size: NA
V gene: TRBV7-2
D gene: NA
J gene: TRBJ2-7

CDR3 protein: CASSQERQGMRGTDTQYF
CDR3 DNA: TGCGCCAGCAGCCAAGAGAGACAGGGGATGAGGGGCACAGATACGCAGTATTTT
clone size: NA
V gene: TRBV4-1
D gene: TRBD1
J gene: TRBJ2-3

CDR3 protein: CASSPGQGISPLHF
CDR3 DNA: TGTGCCAGCAGTCCAGGACAGGGTATTTCACCCCTCCACTTT
clone size: NA
V gene: TRBV7-9
D gene: TRBD1
J gene: TRBJ1-6

CDR3 protein: CASSDFDQAPRQEFTDTQYF
CDR3 DNA: TGTGCCAGCAGTGATTTTGATCAGGCGCCGAGACAGGAGTTCACAGATACGCAGTATTTT
clone size: few
V gene: TRBV2
D gene: NA
J gene: TRBJ2-3

CDR3 protein: CASSSKTSGGTDEQYF
CDR3 DNA: TGTGCCAGCAGCTCAAAGACTAGCGGGGGGACTGACGAGCAGTACTTC
clone size: few
V gene: TRBV7-9
D gene: TRBD2
J gene: TRBJ2-7

CDR3 protein: CASSLAGRVVQYF
CDR3 DNA: TGTGCCAGCAGCTTAGCAGGGCGGGTAGTTCAGTACTTC
clone size: few
V gene: TRBV7-8
D gene: NA
J gene: TRBJ2-4

CDR3 protein: CASSDGYVFF
CDR3 DNA: TGTGCCAGCAGTGACGGCTACGTGTTCTTC
clone size: NA
V gene: TRBV2
D gene: NA
J gene: TRBJ2-1

CDR3 protein: CATSDVRDRKQETQYF
CDR3 DNA: TGTGCCACCAGTGATGTAAGGGACCGCAAACAAGAGACCCAGTACTTC
clone size: NA
V gene: TRBV24-1
D gene: NA
J gene: TRBJ2-5

CDR3 protein: CASSLEGRAVDIKETQYF
CDR3 DNA: TGTGCCAGCAGCTTAGAGGGGAGGGCGGTCGATATCAAAGAGACCCAGTACTTC
clone size: NA
V gene: TRBV11-2
D gene: TRBD2
J gene: TRBJ2-5

CDR3 protein: CASSLGTVVPSYEQYF
CDR3 DNA: TGTGCCAGCAGCTTAGGAACGGTCGTCCCCTCCTACGAGCAGTACTTC
clone size: NA
V gene: TRBV7-2
D gene: NA
J gene: TRBJ2-7

CDR3 protein: CASSLALPGTPIYNEQFF
CDR3 DNA: TGTGCCAGCAGCTTAGCGCTCCCAGGGACCCCCATATACAATGAGCAGTTCTTC
clone size: many
V gene: TRBV7-6
D gene: NA
J gene: TRBJ2-1

CDR3 protein: CASSSRRGAGLTDTQYF
CDR3 DNA: TGTGCCAGCAGTTCCCGCCGGGGGGCGGGGCTGACAGATACGCAGTATTTT
clone size: NA
V gene: TRBV6-6
D gene: NA
J gene: TRBJ2-3

CDR3 protein: CASRFNGYTF
CDR3 DNA: TGTGCCAGTAGATTTAATGGCTACACCTTC
clone size: NA
V gene: TRBV19
D gene: NA
J gene: TRBJ1-2

CDR3 protein: CASGLTSTDTQYF
CDR3 DNA: TGTGCTAGTGGGCTTACTAGCACAGATACGCAGTATTTT
clone size: NA
V gene: TRBV12-5
D gene: NA
J gene: TRBJ2-3

CDR3 protein: CASSLTLAGGTSYNEQFF
CDR3 DNA: TGCGCCAGCAGCTTGACACTAGCGGGGGGCACGTCTTACAATGAGCAGTTCTTC
clone size: NA
V gene: TRBV5-1
D gene: TRBD2
J gene: TRBJ2-1

CDR3 protein: CSARTAAYNEQFF
CDR3 DNA: TGCAGTGCCAGGACAGCCGCCTACAATGAGCAGTTCTTC
clone size: NA
V gene: TRBV20-1
D gene: NA
J gene: TRBJ2-1

CDR3 protein: CASSRSSDETQYF
CDR3 DNA: TGTGCCAGCAGTAGGTCCAGTGATGAGACCCAGTACTTC
clone size: NA
V gene: TRBV2
D gene: NA
J gene: TRBJ2-5

CDR3 protein: CASSSKRLAGDSADTQYF
CDR3 DNA: TGCGCCAGCAGCTCAAAACGACTAGCGGGGGATAGCGCAGATACGCAGTATTTT
clone size: NA
V gene: TRBV5-1
D gene: TRBD2
J gene: TRBJ2-3

CDR3 protein: CASIRNRVRETQYF
CDR3 DNA: TGTGCCAGCATAAGGAACAGGGTCCGGGAGACCCAGTACTTC
clone size: NA
V gene: TRBV7-8
D gene: NA
J gene: TRBJ2-5

CDR3 protein: CASSVGQGRDEQFF
CDR3 DNA: TGCGCCAGCAGCGTGGGGCAAGGACGGGATGAGCAGTTCTTC
clone size: NA
V gene: TRBV5-1
D gene: NA
J gene: TRBJ2-1

CDR3 protein: CASSVVDNPGTQYF
CDR3 DNA: TGTGCCAGCAGCGTAGTGGACAACCCGGGGACGCAGTATTTT
clone size: NA
V gene: TRBV9
D gene: NA
J gene: TRBJ2-3

CDR3 protein: CASMGGYEQYF
CDR3 DNA: TGTGCCAGCATGGGGGGCTACGAGCAGTACTTC
clone size: few
V gene: TRBV12-3/TRBV12-4
D gene: NA
J gene: TRBJ2-7